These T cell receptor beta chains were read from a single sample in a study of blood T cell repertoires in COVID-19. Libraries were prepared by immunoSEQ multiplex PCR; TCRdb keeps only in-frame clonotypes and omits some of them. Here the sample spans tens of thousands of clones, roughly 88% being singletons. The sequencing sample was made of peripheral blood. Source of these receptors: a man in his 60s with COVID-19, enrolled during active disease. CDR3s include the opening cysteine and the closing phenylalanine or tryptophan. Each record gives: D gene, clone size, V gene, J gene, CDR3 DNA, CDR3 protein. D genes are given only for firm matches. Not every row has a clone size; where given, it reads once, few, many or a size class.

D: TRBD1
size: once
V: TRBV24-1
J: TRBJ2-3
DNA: TGTGCCACCAGTGAGGCGATAGACAGGGGAAGAGCAGATACGCAGTATTTT
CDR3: CATSEAIDRGRADTQYF

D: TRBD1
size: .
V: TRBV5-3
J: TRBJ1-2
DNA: TGTGCCAGAAGCCTTAAACAGGGGGAGTATGGCTACACCTTC
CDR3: CARSLKQGEYGYTF

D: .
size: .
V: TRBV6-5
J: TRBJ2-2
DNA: TGTGCCAGCAGTCACCGACACCGAAACACCGGGGAGCTGTTTTTT
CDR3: CASSHRHRNTGELFF

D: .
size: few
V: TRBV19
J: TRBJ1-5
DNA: TGTGCCAGTAGTTCCCCACAAGATAGCAATCAGCCCCAGCATTTT
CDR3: CASSSPQDSNQPQHF

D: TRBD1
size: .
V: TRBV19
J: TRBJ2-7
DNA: TGTGCCAGTAGTATCAGGACAGGGATGAACGAGCAGTACTTC
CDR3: CASSIRTGMNEQYF

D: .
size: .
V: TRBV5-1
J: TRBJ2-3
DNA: TGCGCCAGCAGCTTGGTGTCAGGGGACACAGATACGCAGTATTTT
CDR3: CASSLVSGDTDTQYF

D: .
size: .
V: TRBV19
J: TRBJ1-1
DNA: TGTGCCAGTAGGCCCGGGAACACTGAAGCTTTCTTT
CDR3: CASRPGNTEAFF

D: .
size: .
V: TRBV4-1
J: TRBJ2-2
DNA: TGCGCCAGCAGCCCCTTGGGAACAGGGAAATCAACCGGGGAGCTGTTTTTT
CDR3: CASSPLGTGKSTGELFF

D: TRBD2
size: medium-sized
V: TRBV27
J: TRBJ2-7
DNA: TGTGCCAGCAGTTTCGGGGAGGGCTCCTACGAGCAGTACTTC
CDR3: CASSFGEGSYEQYF

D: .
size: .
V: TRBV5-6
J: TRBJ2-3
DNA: TGTGCCAGCAGCTGGCCGGGACAAATCGTTACAGATACGCAGTATTTT
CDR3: CASSWPGQIVTDTQYF

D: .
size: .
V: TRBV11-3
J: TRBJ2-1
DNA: TGTGCCAGCAGCTTTAGTAGGTCAGGGCAGCAGTTCTTC
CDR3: CASSFSRSGQQFF

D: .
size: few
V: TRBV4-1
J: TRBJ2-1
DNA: TGCGCCAGCAGCCAAGATCTAGCGTCCGAGTACAATGAGCAGTTCTTC
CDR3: CASSQDLASEYNEQFF

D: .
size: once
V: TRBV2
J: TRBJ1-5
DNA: TGTGCCAGCAGTGTACGGACGGGACAAAATCAGCCCCAGCATTTT
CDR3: CASSVRTGQNQPQHF

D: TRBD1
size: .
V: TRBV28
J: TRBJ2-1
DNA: TGTGCCAGCAGTCAGGACAGGGCAAGGCTCGGGAATGAGCAGTTCTTC
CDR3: CASSQDRARLGNEQFF

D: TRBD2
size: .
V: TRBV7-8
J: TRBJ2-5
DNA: TGTGCCAGCGGATTAGCGGGAGTAGAAATCCAGACCAAAGAGACCCAGTACTTC
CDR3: CASGLAGVEIQTKETQYF

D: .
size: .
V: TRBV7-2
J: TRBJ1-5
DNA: TGTGCCAGCAGCTCTAATAGCAATCAGCCCCAGCATTTT
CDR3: CASSSNSNQPQHF

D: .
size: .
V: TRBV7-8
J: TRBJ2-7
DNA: TGTGCCAGCAGCTTATCGGGAAGCCGCTCCTACGAGCAGTACTTC
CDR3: CASSLSGSRSYEQYF

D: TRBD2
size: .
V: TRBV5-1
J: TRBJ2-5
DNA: TGCGCCAGCAGCTTGTTTGGCGGGGGACCGCAAGAGACCCAGTACTTC
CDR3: CASSLFGGGPQETQYF

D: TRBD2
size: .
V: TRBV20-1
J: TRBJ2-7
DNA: TGCAGTGCTATTTGGGGGGGCGAGCAGTACTTC
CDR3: CSAIWGGEQYF

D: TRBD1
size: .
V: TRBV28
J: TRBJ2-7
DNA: TGTGCCAGCAGTCCAACGCCCGGGACAGGGGGCTTTTCCTACGAGCAGTACTTC
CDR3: CASSPTPGTGGFSYEQYF

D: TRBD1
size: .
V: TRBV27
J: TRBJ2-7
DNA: TGTGCCAGCAGTCAGGGGACAGCCTACGAGCAGTACTTC
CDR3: CASSQGTAYEQYF

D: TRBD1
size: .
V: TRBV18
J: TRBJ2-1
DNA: TGTGCCAGCTCACCCGGGACAGGGTCTTCCAATGAGCAGTTCTTC
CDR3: CASSPGTGSSNEQFF

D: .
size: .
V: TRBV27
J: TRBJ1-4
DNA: TGTGCCAGCAGGACAGAAAACGAGAGATCAACTAATGAAAAACTGTTTTTT
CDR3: CASRTENERSTNEKLFF

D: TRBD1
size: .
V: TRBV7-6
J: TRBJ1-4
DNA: TGTGCCAGCAGCTTAGGCCAGACAGGGTTGAAGGAAAAACTGTTTTTT
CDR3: CASSLGQTGLKEKLFF

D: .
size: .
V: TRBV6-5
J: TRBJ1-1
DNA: TGTGCCAGCAGTACCACGGGGGGTGGGAACACTGAAGCTTTCTTT
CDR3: CASSTTGGGNTEAFF

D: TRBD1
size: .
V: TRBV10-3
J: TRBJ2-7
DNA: TGTGCCATCAGTTCAAGGGGACAGGACGAGCAGTACTTC
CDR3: CAISSRGQDEQYF

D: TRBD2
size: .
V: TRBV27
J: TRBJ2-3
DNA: TGTGCCACCAAAGCGGGAGCCACAGATACGCAGTATTTT
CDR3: CATKAGATDTQYF

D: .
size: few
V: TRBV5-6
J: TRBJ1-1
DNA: TGTGCCAGCAGCTTTCCAGGGGAGACTGAAGCTTTCTTT
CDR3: CASSFPGETEAFF

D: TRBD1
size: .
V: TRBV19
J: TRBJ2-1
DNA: TGTGCCAGTAGTCTCTTATGGGGACAGGGGAACAATGAGCAGTTCTTC
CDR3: CASSLLWGQGNNEQFF

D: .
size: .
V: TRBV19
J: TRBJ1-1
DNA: TGTGCCAGTAGTCACAGAGGGGGGGACACTGAAGCTTTCTTT
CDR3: CASSHRGGDTEAFF

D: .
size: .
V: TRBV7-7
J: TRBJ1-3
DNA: TGTGCTAGCAGCCCAGGAGGGGTTTCCTCTGGAAACACCATATATTTT
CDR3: CASSPGGVSSGNTIYF

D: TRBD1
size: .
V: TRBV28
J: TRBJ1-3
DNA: TGTGCCAGCAGTTTACCAACAGGGGGGGGAAACACCATATATTTT
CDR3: CASSLPTGGGNTIYF

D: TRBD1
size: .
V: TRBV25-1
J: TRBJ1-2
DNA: TGTGCCAGCAGTGGGGACAGGTGGTACTATGGCTACACCTTC
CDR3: CASSGDRWYYGYTF

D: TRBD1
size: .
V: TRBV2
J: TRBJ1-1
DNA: TGTGCCAGCAGCTCCACAGTGGGACAGGACGCTTTCTTT
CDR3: CASSSTVGQDAFF

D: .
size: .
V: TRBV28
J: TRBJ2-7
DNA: TGTGCCAGCAGTCCCGAGGGGAGCGGGTGGAGCTCCTACGAGCAGTACTTC
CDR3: CASSPEGSGWSSYEQYF

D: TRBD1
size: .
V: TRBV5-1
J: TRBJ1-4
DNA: TGCGCCAGCAGCTTCGGGACAGGGGATGAAAAACTGTTTTTT
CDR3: CASSFGTGDEKLFF

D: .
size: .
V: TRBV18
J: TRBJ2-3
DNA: TGTGCCAGCTCACCCAAGCGGATCCTAACAGATACGCAGTATTTT
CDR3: CASSPKRILTDTQYF

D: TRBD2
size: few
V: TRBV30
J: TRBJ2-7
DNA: TGTGCCTGGAGGATAGCGGGAGCCACCTACGAGCAGTACTTC
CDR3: CAWRIAGATYEQYF

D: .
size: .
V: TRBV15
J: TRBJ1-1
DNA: TGTGCCACCAGCAAGCCCTCCTCCGGCACTGAAGCTTTCTTT
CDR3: CATSKPSSGTEAFF

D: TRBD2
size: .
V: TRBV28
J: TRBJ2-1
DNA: TGTGCCAGCAGTTTAGTTTCGGGGACTAGCCGCGACAATGAGCAGTTCTTC
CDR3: CASSLVSGTSRDNEQFF

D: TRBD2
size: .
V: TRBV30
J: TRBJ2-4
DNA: TGTGCCTGGAGTCAGACTAGCGGTAAAAACATTCAGTACTTC
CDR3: CAWSQTSGKNIQYF

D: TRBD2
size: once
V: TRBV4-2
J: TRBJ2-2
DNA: TGTGCCAGCAGCCAAGAGGGGCAACTAGCGTTATCCGGGGAGCTGTTTTTT
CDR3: CASSQEGQLALSGELFF

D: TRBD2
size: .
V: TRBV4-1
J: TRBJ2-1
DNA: TGCGCCAGCAGCCCGCGGTTGTGGCGGGAGCTATATAATGAGCAGTTCTTC
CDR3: CASSPRLWRELYNEQFF

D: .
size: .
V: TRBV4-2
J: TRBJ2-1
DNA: TGTGCCAGCAGCCAAGATGCTAACTACAATGAGCAGTTCTTC
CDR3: CASSQDANYNEQFF

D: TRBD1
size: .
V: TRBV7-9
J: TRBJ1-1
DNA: TGTGCCAGCAGACCAGGACAGGGGAACACTGAAGCTTTCTTT
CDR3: CASRPGQGNTEAFF

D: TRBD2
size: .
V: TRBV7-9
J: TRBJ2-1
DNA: TGTGCCAGCACCCCCCCCGGGACTAGCGGGTCCAATGAGCAGTTCTTC
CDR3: CASTPPGTSGSNEQFF

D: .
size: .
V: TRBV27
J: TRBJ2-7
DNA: TGTGCCAGCAGTTTCCCGACACTGCCTTACTCCTACGAGCAGTACTTC
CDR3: CASSFPTLPYSYEQYF

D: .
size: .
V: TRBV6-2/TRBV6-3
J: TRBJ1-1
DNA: TGTGCCAGCAGTTACGCGAGTCCGGGGAGCACTGAAGCTTTCTTT
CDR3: CASSYASPGSTEAFF

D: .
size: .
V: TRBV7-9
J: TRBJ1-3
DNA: TGTGCCAGCAGCTTAGTTAGCCCTGGAAACACCATATATTTT
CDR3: CASSLVSPGNTIYF

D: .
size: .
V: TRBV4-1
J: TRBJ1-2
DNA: TGCGCCAGCAGCCAACCAGGGGATCGGTATGGCTACACCTTC
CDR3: CASSQPGDRYGYTF

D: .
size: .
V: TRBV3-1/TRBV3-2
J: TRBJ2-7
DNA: TGTGCCAGCAGCCATGGAGGTCCGGCTTACGAGCAGTACTTC
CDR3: CASSHGGPAYEQYF

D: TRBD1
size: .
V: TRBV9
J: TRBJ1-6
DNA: TGTGCCAGCAGCCCCGGACAGGGGGCAAGGTCACCCCTCCACTTT
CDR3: CASSPGQGARSPLHF

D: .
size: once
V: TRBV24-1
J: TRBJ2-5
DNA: TGTGCCACCAGTGGGGGGGGCTTTCAAGAGACCCAGTACTTC
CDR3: CATSGGGFQETQYF

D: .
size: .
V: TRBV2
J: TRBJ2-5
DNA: TGTGCCAGCAGTCCCTTCTATAACCAAGAGACCCAGTACTTC
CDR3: CASSPFYNQETQYF

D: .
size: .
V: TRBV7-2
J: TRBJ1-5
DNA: TGTGCCAGCAGTTCCTGGGGCAGGGAGGATCAGCCCCAGCATTTT
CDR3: CASSSWGREDQPQHF

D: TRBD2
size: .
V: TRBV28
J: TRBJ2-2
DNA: TGTGCCAGCAGTTTCTCAAGCGGGAGGGGAACCGGGGAGCTGTTTTTT
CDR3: CASSFSSGRGTGELFF

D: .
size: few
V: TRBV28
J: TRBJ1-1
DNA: TGTGCCAGCAGTACGTTAACAGTTATGAACACTGAAGCTTTCTTT
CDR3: CASSTLTVMNTEAFF